These T cell receptor beta chains were read from a single sample in a study of technical replicates of blood from a few donors. Generated by immunoSEQ multiplex PCR, the TCRdb table keeps only in-frame clones and is missing some. The profile covers tens of thousands of clones, with 95% appearing a single time and roughly 0.28% taken by the ten largest. Sequencing input: T cells isolated from PBMCs. The source of these receptors is a human donor in good health. Both conserved end residues are part of each CDR3. D genes are given only for firm matches. A row's size may be missing; if present it is once, few, many or a size class.

>TRBV19|-|TRBJ1-1|-
TGTGCCAGTAGTTCCATACGACAGGTGACGGGTGAAGCTTTCTTT
CASSSIRQVTGEAFF
>TRBV2|-|TRBJ1-2|-
TGTGCCAGCGGGGAGGAGGTCTATGGCTACACCTTC
CASGEEVYGYTF
>TRBV9|-|TRBJ2-7|TRBD1
TGTGCCAGCAGCGTGGTAGGCGGACAGGGGGCGCGTGAGCAGTACTTC
CASSVVGGQGAREQYF
>TRBV27|-|TRBJ2-1|-
TGTGCCAGCAGTTTTAGCCGTCAAGTTGAGCAGTTCTTC
CASSFSRQVEQFF
>TRBV6-1|-|TRBJ2-3|TRBD2
TGTGCCAGCAGGGACCTAGCGGAGCCCACAGATACGCAGTATTTT
CASRDLAEPTDTQYF
>TRBV10-2|-|TRBJ1-1|-
TGCGCCAGCAGCGGACAGATGAACACTGAAGCTTTCTTT
CASSGQMNTEAFF
>TRBV9|once|TRBJ2-3|TRBD1
TGTGCCAGCAGCGCGACAGGGGCCCCAGATACGCAGTATTTT
CASSATGAPDTQYF
>TRBV5-1|once|TRBJ2-1|TRBD2
TGCGCCAGCAGGACTAGCGGTCCATACAATGAGCAGTTCTTC
CASRTSGPYNEQFF
>TRBV4-2|-|TRBJ2-6|-
TGTGCCAGCAGCCAAGAGGACAGCCCGGCGGGGGCCAACGTCCTGACTTTC
CASSQEDSPAGANVLTF
>TRBV12-5|-|TRBJ2-7|-
TGTGCTAGTGGTCCGCCCGGTTCCTACGAGCAGTACTTC
CASGPPGSYEQYF
>TRBV5-8|-|TRBJ1-1|-
TGTGCCAGCAGATACTCTGGGCAAATGAACACTGAAGCTTTCTTT
CASRYSGQMNTEAFF
>TRBV5-1|-|TRBJ2-5|-
TGCGCCAGCAGCTTGGAGCGGGTAGGAGAGACCCAGTACTTC
CASSLERVGETQYF
>TRBV5-1|-|TRBJ2-1|TRBD2
TGCGCCAGCGCGAGCACTAGCGGGACGTACAATGAGCAGTTCTTC
CASASTSGTYNEQFF
>TRBV25-1|-|TRBJ1-2|-
TGTGCCAGCAGTGCGACAGGAAGCTATGGCTACACCTTC
CASSATGSYGYTF
>TRBV5-1|-|TRBJ1-4|-
TGCGCCAGCAGCTTGGTAGGACAGAATGAAAAACTGTTTTTT
CASSLVGQNEKLFF
>TRBV10-3|-|TRBJ2-2|-
TGTGCCATCAGTGCTTTGTACACCGGGGAGCTGTTTTTT
CAISALYTGELFF
>TRBV2|-|TRBJ2-3|TRBD2
TGCGCCAGTGGGGGGACTAGCGGGGCCCTCACAGATACGCAGTATTTT
CASGGTSGALTDTQYF
>TRBV7-2|-|TRBJ2-7|-
TGTGCCAGCAGCCGACAGGTTGGCTCCTACGAGCAGTACTTC
CASSRQVGSYEQYF
>TRBV7-8|-|TRBJ1-6|TRBD1
TGTGCCAGCAGCGTGAGCCCGGGACAGGGGGTGCAGGGCTATAATTCACCCCTCCACTTT
CASSVSPGQGVQGYNSPLHF
>TRBV6-6|-|TRBJ1-4|-
TGTGCCAGCAGCCCCGGACAGTCGGATGAAAAACTGTTTTTT
CASSPGQSDEKLFF
>TRBV11-3|-|TRBJ1-1|TRBD1
TGTGCCAGCAGCCTAATGGGACAGGGGAACACTGAAGCTTTCTTT
CASSLMGQGNTEAFF
>TRBV28|-|TRBJ2-7|TRBD1
TGTGCCATCGCGACAGGGGCCTACGAGCAGTACTTC
CAIATGAYEQYF
>TRBV9|-|TRBJ2-5|-
TGTGCCAGCAGCGTAGAGGCGGGGATACAAGAGACCCAGTACTTC
CASSVEAGIQETQYF
>TRBV7-3|-|TRBJ2-2|-
TGTGCCAGCAGCTCTGAACGCGAGGGTTACGGGGAGCTGTTTTTT
CASSSEREGYGELFF
>TRBV21-1|-|TRBJ1-5|-
TGTGCCAGCAGCACCAGGGGGCACTATAGCAATCAGCCCCAGCATTTT
CASSTRGHYSNQPQHF
>TRBV2|-|TRBJ1-3|-
TGTGCCAGCAGGGTGGGACTAACCTCTGGAAACACCATATATTTT
CASRVGLTSGNTIYF
>TRBV5-1|-|TRBJ2-3|-
TGCGCCAGCAGGATTCAGGGGTCTAGCACAGATACGCAGTATTTT
CASRIQGSSTDTQYF
>TRBV7-2|-|TRBJ2-5|TRBD1
TGTGCCAGCAGCTCTCTCCATCCGGGACAGGGGGCGCGAGAGACCCAGTACTTC
CASSSLHPGQGARETQYF
>TRBV10-3|-|TRBJ2-1|-
TGTGCCATCAGTGGGAATGAGGGAGGCGGTCCGAATGAGCAGTTCTTC
CAISGNEGGGPNEQFF
>TRBV7-9|-|TRBJ2-3|-
TGTGCCAGCAGCTTAGATGGTACTAGAGTAGTCTCAGATACGCAGTATTTT
CASSLDGTRVVSDTQYF
>TRBV7-8|-|TRBJ1-4|TRBD1
TGTGCCAGCAGCTTCGACAGGGTCGGTGTAAAACTGTTTTTT
CASSFDRVGVKLFF
>TRBV18|-|TRBJ1-6|-
TGTGCCAGCTCACCAATATCGGGATTTAATAATTCACCCCTCCACTTT
CASSPISGFNNSPLHF
>TRBV15|-|TRBJ2-5|TRBD2
TGTGCCACCAGCAGAGCGCTAGCGGGGGGGCAGGTGACCCAGTACTTC
CATSRALAGGQVTQYF
>TRBV29-1|-|TRBJ1-2|TRBD1
TGCAGCGTTGCAAAGGGACAGTCAAGCTACACCTTC
CSVAKGQSSYTF
>TRBV6-6|-|TRBJ2-7|TRBD1
TGTGCCAGCAGTGCCGGGGACAGCTACCGAACCGAGCAGTACTTC
CASSAGDSYRTEQYF
>TRBV29-1|-|TRBJ1-6|TRBD1
TGCAGCGTAAGTGACAGGGGAAACTCACCCCTCCACTTT
CSVSDRGNSPLHF
>TRBV30|-|TRBJ2-3|-
TGTGCCTGGGAACAGGGACCAGATACGCAGTATTTT
CAWEQGPDTQYF
>TRBV2|once|TRBJ2-7|-
TGTGCCAGCAGTGTTAATGGCGGTTCCTACGAGCAGTACTTC
CASSVNGGSYEQYF
>TRBV2|-|TRBJ2-5|-
TGTGCCAGCGAACTCCAAGAGACCCAGTACTTC
CASELQETQYF
>TRBV6-1|once|TRBJ2-7|TRBD2
TGTGCCAGCAGTGACCTCGCCCCAGGACTAGCTAACTCCTACGAGCAGTACTTC
CASSDLAPGLANSYEQYF
>TRBV9|-|TRBJ1-4|-
TGTGCCAGCAGCGTAGATCAGGGTGAAAACGAAAAACTGTTTTTT
CASSVDQGENEKLFF
>TRBV6-6|-|TRBJ1-1|TRBD1
TGTGCCAGCAGCTGGGACAGGGAGAACACTGAAGCTTTCTTT
CASSWDRENTEAFF
>TRBV7-7|once|TRBJ2-3|TRBD2
TGTGCTAGCAGCTTGGGACTAGCTGAAAACACAGATACGCAGTATTTT
CASSLGLAENTDTQYF
>TRBV27|-|TRBJ2-7|TRBD1
TGTGCCAGCAGTTTATCGTGGACAGGGGAGAGGCGGTACTTC
CASSLSWTGERRYF
>TRBV18|-|TRBJ1-5|-
TGTGCCAGCCTGAAGTCAGTTGATCAGCCCCAGCATTTT
CASLKSVDQPQHF
>TRBV28|-|TRBJ1-3|-
TGTGCCAGCAGTTTTCAGGGAAACACCATATATTTT
CASSFQGNTIYF